This T cell receptor (beta chain) came from a study of cytomegalovirus exposure and HLA in healthy donors. A multiplex PCR was run with 60 Vbeta primers and 13 Jbeta primers. The method was immunoSEQ multiplex PCR; TCRdb's version includes in-frame clones alone and lacks a portion of them. The data hold under 100,000 clones, with around 76% observed a single time. The CDR3 extends over 17 amino acids. In germline, CDR1 is SGHNT, CDR2 YYREEE (reference sequence). The trim removed 4 bases at V and 5 bases at J, leaving 12 bases unmatched. This chain links TRBV5-4 with TRBJ2-3; 11 nucleotides match TRBD2. The sample taken for sequencing was PBMCs. This receptor was taken from a human donor in good health. The CDR3: CASSPFMTSGTLDTQYF. For the CDR3, the DNA is TGTGCCAGCAGCCCCTTCATGACTAGCGGGACGTTAGATACGCAGTATTTT.